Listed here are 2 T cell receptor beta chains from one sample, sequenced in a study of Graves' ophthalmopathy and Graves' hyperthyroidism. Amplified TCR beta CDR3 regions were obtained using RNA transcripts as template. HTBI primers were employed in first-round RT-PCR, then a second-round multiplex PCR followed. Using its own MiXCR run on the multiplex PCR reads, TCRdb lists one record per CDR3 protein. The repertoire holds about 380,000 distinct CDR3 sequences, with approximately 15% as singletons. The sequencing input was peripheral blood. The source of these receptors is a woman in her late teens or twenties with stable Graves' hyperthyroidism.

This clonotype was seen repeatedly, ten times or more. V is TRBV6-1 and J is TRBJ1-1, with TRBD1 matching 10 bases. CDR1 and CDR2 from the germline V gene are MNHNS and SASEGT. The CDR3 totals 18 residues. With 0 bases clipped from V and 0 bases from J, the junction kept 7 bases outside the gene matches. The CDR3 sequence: CASSEAGQGTPMNTEAFF. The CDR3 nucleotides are TGTGCCAGCAGTGAAGCGGGACAGGGGACCCCCATGAACACTGAAGCTTTCTTT.

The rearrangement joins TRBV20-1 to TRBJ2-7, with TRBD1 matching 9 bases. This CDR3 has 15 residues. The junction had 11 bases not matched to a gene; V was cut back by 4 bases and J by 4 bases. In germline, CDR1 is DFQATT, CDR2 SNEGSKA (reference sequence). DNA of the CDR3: TGCAGTGCTACCATCCCCGGGACAGGGCGATACGAGCAGTACTTC. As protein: CSATIPGTGRYEQYF.